A single sample is the source of the 21 T cell receptor beta chains below, sequenced in a study of T cell changes during pregnancy in multiple sclerosis. Generated by immunoSEQ multiplex PCR, the TCRdb table keeps only in-frame clones and is missing some. The table lists 100,000 or so clones, roughly 93% of them singletons. This sample comprised peripheral blood, obtained in the first trimester of pregnancy. These receptors all come from a female donor with multiple sclerosis, enrolled in a pregnancy study.

The gene calls are TRBV7-9 and TRBJ1-5; D remains unclear. CDR3 size: 13 residues. Trimming stripped 4 bases from V and 5 bases from J, with 9 bases between. CDR1 is SEHNR and CDR2 is FQNEAQ in the germline V gene (reference sequence). The CDR3 bases are TGTGCCAGCAGCTCCATGGACTATCAGCCCCAGCATTTT. It translates to CASSSMDYQPQHF.

This sequence joins TRBV15 and TRBJ2-2; 10 bases align to TRBD1. This CDR3 has 18 residues. The junction had 10 bases not matched to a gene; V was cut back by 0 bases and J by 6 bases. Germline V gene sequence: CDR1 LNHNV, CDR2 YYDKDF (reference sequence). CDR3 in DNA: TGTGCCACCAGCAGAGATCCTGGGGACAGGGGTAGATCCGGGGAGCTGTTTTTT. Amino acids: CATSRDPGDRGRSGELFF.

The chain combines TRBV27 with TRBJ2-1; weak D call: TRBD1 (6 bases). Trimming removed 0 bases from V and 8 bases from J, with 11 bases in between. This CDR3 spans 14 amino acids. From germline, CDR1 is MNHEY and CDR2 SMNVEV (reference sequence). CDR3 sequence (DNA): TGTGCCAGCAGTTTATCGCAGGGGATGGATGAGCAGTTCTTC. Translation: CASSLSQGMDEQFF.

This chain connects TRBV9 to TRBJ2-6; possible D gene TRBD1, 5 bases. The germline V gene encodes CDR1 SGDLS and CDR2 YYNGEE. Trimming took 3 bases from V and 4 from J, leaving 11 bases between them. The CDR3 runs 15 residues. The CDR3 DNA is TGTGCCAGCAGCGCAGGGTCTCTGGGGGCCAACGTCCTGACTTTC. Its protein is CASSAGSLGANVLTF.

This clone was counted a single time. The chain combines TRBV19 with TRBJ1-4; D unresolved. Germline V gene lookup returns CDR1 LNHDA and CDR2 SQIVND (reference sequence). The CDR3 runs to 15 residues. The V gene lost 3 bases and the J gene lost 8 bases, with 16 bases spanning the gap. The CDR3 bases are TGTGCCAGTAGTATTCTTGCGGGTTTGGGCGAAAAACTGTTTTTT. It encodes CASSILAGLGEKLFF.

The rearrangement uses TRBV5-1 and TRBJ2-1; D is ambiguous. Trimming took 6 bases from V and 6 from J, leaving 7 bases between them. This CDR3 contains 11 residues. Germline CDR1 SGHRS, CDR2 YFSETQ. The CDR3: CASTLSNEQFF. DNA for the CDR3: TGCGCCAGCACCCTTAGCAATGAGCAGTTCTTC.

The chain uses TRBV7-2 and TRBJ2-1; 7 positions match TRBD1. Losses at the gene ends were 11 bases for V and 2 bases for J; bases not matched to a gene: 9. The CDR3 length is 14 residues. Germline V gene sequence: CDR1 SGHTA, CDR2 FQGNSA. The CDR3 protein is CAGHGQATYNEQFF. CDR3 DNA sequence: TGTGCCGGCCACGGACAGGCCACCTACAATGAGCAGTTCTTC.

The genes are TRBV2 and TRBJ2-1; D may be TRBD2 (5 bases). CDR1 is SNHLY and CDR2 is FYNNEI in the germline V gene. CDR3 length equals 15 residues. Trimming took off 2 bases at V and 8 bases at J, with 16 bases between the two ends. CDR3: CASSETIAPDDEQFF. The DNA of the CDR3 is TGTGCCAGCAGTGAAACGATAGCGCCTGACGATGAGCAGTTCTTC.

This chain links TRBV6-5 with TRBJ2-7, with D tentatively TRBD1 (6 bases). Between the trimmed V and J ends, which lost 1 base and 5 bases, there was a span of 9 bases. Germline CDR1 reads MNHEY; CDR2 reads SVGAGI. CDR3 length: 13 amino acids. CDR3 region: CASSYLTGDEQYF. Written as DNA, the CDR3 is TGTGCCAGCAGTTACTTGACAGGCGACGAGCAGTACTTC.

This chain uses TRBV4-1 with TRBJ1-5, with D possibly TRBD1 on 6 matching bases. V was shortened by 0 bases and J by 9 bases, with 24 bases between the two germline ends. This CDR3 is built from 18 residues. Germline V gene sequence: CDR1 MGHRA, CDR2 YSYEKL. CDR3 sequence: CASSQDAGGRLNDWPQHF. CDR3 nucleotides: TGCGCCAGCAGCCAAGATGCGGGGGGCAGGCTCAATGACTGGCCCCAGCATTTT.

This clone was seen only once. V gene TRBV6-5 combines with J gene TRBJ2-5; a possible D gene is TRBD1 (5 bases). V dropped 6 bases and J dropped 0 bases, with 11 bases sitting between them. The CDR3 loop spans 14 amino acids. Germline V CDR1 and CDR2: MNHEY, SVGAGI. For the CDR3, the DNA is TGTGCCAGCAGGCCGACAGCTTACCAAGAGACCCAGTACTTC. Encoded protein: CASRPTAYQETQYF.

The V and J genes are TRBV10-1 and TRBJ2-7; tentatively, D is TRBD1 (5 bases). Germline V gives CDR1 WNHNN, CDR2 SYGVQD (reference sequence). V was pared by 6 bases and J by 2 bases, with 14 bases between. The CDR3 spans 14 residues. The CDR3 nucleotides read TGCGCCAGCAGAGGCCGGACATCCACCTACGAGCAGTACTTC. This codes for CASRGRTSTYEQYF.

The chain employs TRBV13 and TRBJ2-5; no clear D. CDR1 and CDR2 (germline): PRHDT, FYEKMQ (reference sequence). V was cut by 5 bases and J by 2 bases, with 6 bases left in between. This CDR3 is 12 amino acids long. The CDR3 coding sequence is TGTGCCAGCAGCCACATACAAGAGACCCAGTACTTC. It translates to CASSHIQETQYF. Together with reference TRBV13 and TRBJ2-5, the CDR3 gives the full variable domain: AAGVIQSPRHLIKEKRETATLKCYPIPRHDTVYWYQQGPGQDPQFLISFYEKMQSDKGSIPDRFSAQQFSDYHSELNMSSLELGDSALYFCASSHIQETQYFGPGTRLLVL.

The chain employs TRBV4-2 and TRBJ2-1; 16 bases align to TRBD2. Germline CDR1 is LGHNA and CDR2 is YNFKEQ. The CDR3 sequence is 21 residues long. V shed 3 bases, J shed 0 bases, and the junction held 11 bases outside the gene matches. The CDR3 here is CASSQGGTSGGGYSSYNEQFF. Here the CDR3 DNA reads TGTGCCAGCAGCCAGGGAGGGACTAGCGGGGGGGGGTATAGCTCCTACAATGAGCAGTTCTTC.

V and J are TRBV27 and TRBJ2-7; 7 nucleotides line up with TRBD1. This CDR3 comprises 15 residues. V dropped 6 bases and J dropped 3; count of bases not matched to a gene: 11. Germline V CDR1 and CDR2: MNHEY, SMNVEV (reference sequence). CDR3: CASSMTGSSLYEQYF. Here the CDR3 DNA reads TGTGCCAGCAGCATGACAGGGTCATCCCTCTACGAGCAGTACTTC.

The V and J genes are TRBV2 and TRBJ1-5; D unclear. V lost 0 bases, J lost 3 bases, and 18 bases lay in between. The V gene's germline CDR1 is SNHLY and CDR2 FYNNEI. The CDR3 has 18 residues. The CDR3 reads CASSEALLMAANNQPQHF. CDR3 DNA sequence: TGTGCCAGCAGTGAAGCGCTTTTAATGGCGGCCAACAATCAGCCCCAGCATTTT.

CDR3 in amino acids: CAWSGRRAEAFF. Written as DNA, the CDR3 is TGTGCCTGGAGTGGAAGGAGGGCTGAAGCTTTCTTT. The V gene is TRBV30, the J gene TRBJ1-1, with unresolved D. Trimming stripped 1 base from V and 6 bases from J, with 9 bases between. Germline V CDR1 and CDR2: GTSNPN, SVGIG (reference sequence). The CDR3 totals 12 residues. Looking up the rest from reference TRBV30 and TRBJ1-1 gives the full variable domain: SQTIHQWPATLVQPVGSPLSLECTVEGTSNPNLYWYRQAAGRGLQLLFYSVGIGQISSEVPQNLSASRPQDRQFILSSKKLLLSDSGFYLCAWSGRRAEAFFGQGTRLTVV.

This chain connects TRBV5-6 to TRBJ2-7, with a possible D match to TRBD2 (7 bases). V was trimmed by 5 bases and J by 0 bases, leaving 21 bases between them. Germline lookup yields CDR1 SGHDT and CDR2 YYEEEE. CDR3 length: 17 residues. The CDR3 bases are TGTGCCAGCAGGAGAGGGGGGGGCGATAAGCCCTCCTACGAGCAGTACTTC. It specifies CASRRGGGDKPSYEQYF. The full variable domain, its missing parts supplied by reference TRBV5-6 and TRBJ2-7, is DAGVTQSPTHLIKTRGQQVTLRCSPKSGHDTVSWYQQALGQGPQFIFQYYEEEERQRGNFPDRFSGHQFPNYSSELNVNALLLGDSALYLCASRRGGGDKPSYEQYFGPGTRLTVT.

The gene calls are TRBV25-1 and TRBJ1-5; 9 nucleotides agree with TRBD1. Losses at the gene ends were 2 bases for V and 5 bases for J; bases not matched to a gene: 4. The CDR3 has 15 residues. CDR1 and CDR2 from the germline V gene are MGHDK and SYGVNS. Here the CDR3 reads CASSELGDRDQPQHF. As DNA, the CDR3 is TGTGCCAGCAGTGAACTTGGGGACAGGGATCAGCCCCAGCATTTT.

Concerning this clone itself: The sample contains more than one DNA sequence encoding this CDR3. CDR3 protein: CASSDSTGAGELFF. The CDR3 coding sequence is TGTGCCAGCAGTGACTCGACAGGGGCCGGGGAGCTGTTTTTT. This rearrangement joins TRBV6-4 to TRBJ2-2, with TRBD1 identical over 8 bases. The CDR3 is 14 amino acids. The J segment lost 6 bases and the V segment lost 0 bases, leaving 0 bases of the junction unmatched. CDR1 MRHNA and CDR2 SNTAGT come from the germline V gene.

The chain employs TRBV2 and TRBJ1-5; maybe TRBD1 (5 bases). V was pared by 7 bases and J by 2 bases, with 12 bases between. This CDR3 contains 14 residues. Looked up from germline, CDR1 is SNHLY and CDR2 is FYNNEI. CDR3 in DNA: TGTGCCAGCACTATGACAGCTGGCAATCAGCCCCAGCATTTT. Protein: CASTMTAGNQPQHF.